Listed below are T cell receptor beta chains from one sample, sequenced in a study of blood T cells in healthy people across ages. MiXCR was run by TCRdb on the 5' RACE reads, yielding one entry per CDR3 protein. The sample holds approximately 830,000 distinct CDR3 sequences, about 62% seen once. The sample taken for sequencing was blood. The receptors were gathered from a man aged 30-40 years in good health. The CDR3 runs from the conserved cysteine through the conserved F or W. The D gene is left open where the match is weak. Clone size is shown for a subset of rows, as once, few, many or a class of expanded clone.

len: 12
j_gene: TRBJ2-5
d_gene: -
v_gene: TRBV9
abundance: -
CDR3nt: TGTGCCAGCAGCGTATGGGGGTATGAGCAGTACTTC
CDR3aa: CASSVWGYEQYF

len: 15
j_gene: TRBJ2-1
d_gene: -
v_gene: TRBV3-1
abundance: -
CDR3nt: TGTGCCAGTAGTCTGGTAGCGTGGGGGATCAATGAGCAGTTCTTC
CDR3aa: CASSLVAWGINEQFF

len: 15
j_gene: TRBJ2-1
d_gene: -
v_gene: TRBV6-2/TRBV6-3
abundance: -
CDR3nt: TGTGCCAGCAGTTACGGGACTTCGAGGGACAATGAGCAGTTCTTC
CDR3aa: CASSYGTSRDNEQFF

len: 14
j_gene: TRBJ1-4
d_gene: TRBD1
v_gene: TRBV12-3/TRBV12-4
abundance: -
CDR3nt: TGTGCCAGCAGTCCCCGGACAGGGGAGAGGAAACTGTTTTTT
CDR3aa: CASSPRTGERKLFF

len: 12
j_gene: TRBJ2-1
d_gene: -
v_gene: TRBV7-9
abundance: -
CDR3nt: TGTGCCAGCAGCTTAGTAATGGGTGAGCAGTTCTTC
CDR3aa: CASSLVMGEQFF

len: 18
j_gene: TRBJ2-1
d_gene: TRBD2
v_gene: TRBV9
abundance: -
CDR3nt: TGTGCCAGCAGCGTAACCGGGACTAGCGGGGGGGCGGGCAATGAGCAGTTCTTC
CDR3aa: CASSVTGTSGGAGNEQFF

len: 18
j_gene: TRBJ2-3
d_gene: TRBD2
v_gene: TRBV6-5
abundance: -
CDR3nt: TGTGCCAGCAGTTACTCGATGGGAGCGGGGAATGCCCCAGATACGCAGTATTTT
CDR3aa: CASSYSMGAGNAPDTQYF

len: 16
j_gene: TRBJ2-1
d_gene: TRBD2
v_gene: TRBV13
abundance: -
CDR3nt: TGTGCCAGCAGCTTAGTGGACGGGGGGGCAGTCTTTGAGCAGTTCTTC
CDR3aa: CASSLVDGGAVFEQFF

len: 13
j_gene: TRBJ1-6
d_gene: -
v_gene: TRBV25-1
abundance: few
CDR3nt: TGTGCCAGCAGTGGACAGTTTAATTCACCCCTCCACTTT
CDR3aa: CASSGQFNSPLHF

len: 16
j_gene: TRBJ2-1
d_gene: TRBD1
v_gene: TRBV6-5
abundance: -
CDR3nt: TGTGCCAGCAGCCGCCCAGGGGGCGCTGGGTACAATGAGCAGTTCTTC
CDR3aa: CASSRPGGAGYNEQFF

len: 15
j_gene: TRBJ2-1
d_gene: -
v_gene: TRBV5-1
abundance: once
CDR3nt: TGCGCCAGCGGGCTATGGGAGGGGGGTCTGGATGAGCAGTTCTTC
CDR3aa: CASGLWEGGLDEQFF

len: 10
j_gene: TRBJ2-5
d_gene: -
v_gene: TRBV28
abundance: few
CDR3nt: TGTGCCAGCAGTCACGAGACCCAGTACTTC
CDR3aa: CASSHETQYF

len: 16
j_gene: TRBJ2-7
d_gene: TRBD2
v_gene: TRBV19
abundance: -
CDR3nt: TGTGCCAGTAGCTCGGGCTGGCGGGGGTCCTCCTACGAGCAGTACTTC
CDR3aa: CASSSGWRGSSYEQYF

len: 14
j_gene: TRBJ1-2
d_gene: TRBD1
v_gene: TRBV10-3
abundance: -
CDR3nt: TGTGCCATCAGTGAGTCGACAGGGAACCATGGCTACACCTTC
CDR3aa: CAISESTGNHGYTF

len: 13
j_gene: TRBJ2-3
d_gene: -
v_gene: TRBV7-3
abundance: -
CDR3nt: TGTGCCAGCAGCTTGGACTTGTTAGATACGCAGTATTTT
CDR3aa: CASSLDLLDTQYF

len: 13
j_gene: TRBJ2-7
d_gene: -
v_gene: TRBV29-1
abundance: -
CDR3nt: TGCAGCGCTCATGGTGGGGAAGCCTACGAGCAGTACTTC
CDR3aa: CSAHGGEAYEQYF

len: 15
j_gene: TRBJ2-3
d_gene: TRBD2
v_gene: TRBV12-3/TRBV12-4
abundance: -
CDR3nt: TGTGCCAGCAGTTTCTACGCGGGGGACACAGATACGCAGTATTTT
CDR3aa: CASSFYAGDTDTQYF

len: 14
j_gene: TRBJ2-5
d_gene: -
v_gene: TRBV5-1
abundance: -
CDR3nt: TGCGCCAGCAGCTTGGGACAGGCCGGGGAGACCCAGTACTTC
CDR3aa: CASSLGQAGETQYF

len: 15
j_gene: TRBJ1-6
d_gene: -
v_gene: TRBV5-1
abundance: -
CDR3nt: TGCGCCAGCAGCACGAACGGGGTCCGGAATTCACCCCTCCACTTT
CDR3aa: CASSTNGVRNSPLHF

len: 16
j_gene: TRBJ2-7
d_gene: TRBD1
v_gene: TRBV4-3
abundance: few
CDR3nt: TGCGCCAGCAGCCAGACTTTGACAGGGTCTTTGGGCGAGCAGTACTTC
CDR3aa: CASSQTLTGSLGEQYF

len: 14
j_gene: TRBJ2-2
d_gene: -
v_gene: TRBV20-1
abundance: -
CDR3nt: TGCAGTGCCACCGACGCCATAGGTACCGGGGAGCTGTTTTTT
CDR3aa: CSATDAIGTGELFF

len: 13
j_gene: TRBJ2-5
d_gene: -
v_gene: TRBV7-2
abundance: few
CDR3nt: TGTGCCAGCAGCTTGTTGGATCAAGAGACCCAGTACTTC
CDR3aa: CASSLLDQETQYF

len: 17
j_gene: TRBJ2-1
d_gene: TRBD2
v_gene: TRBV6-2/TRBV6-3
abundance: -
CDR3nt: TGTGCCAGCAGTTTAAAGAGACGAGCGGGGGGGCCTTATGAGCAGTTCTTC
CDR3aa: CASSLKRRAGGPYEQFF

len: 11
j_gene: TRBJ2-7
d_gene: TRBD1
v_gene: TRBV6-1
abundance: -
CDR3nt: TGTGCCAGCCCGGGACAGGGCGAGCAGTACTTC
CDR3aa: CASPGQGEQYF

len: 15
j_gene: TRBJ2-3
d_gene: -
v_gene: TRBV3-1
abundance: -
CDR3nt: TGTGCCAGCAGCCAAGAGGGTGCCAGGGGGAGGACGCAGTATTTT
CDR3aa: CASSQEGARGRTQYF

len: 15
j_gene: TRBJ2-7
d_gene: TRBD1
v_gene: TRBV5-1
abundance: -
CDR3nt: TGCGCCAGCAGCTCGTCAGGGGGCGGTGTCTACGAGCAGTACTTC
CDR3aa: CASSSSGGGVYEQYF

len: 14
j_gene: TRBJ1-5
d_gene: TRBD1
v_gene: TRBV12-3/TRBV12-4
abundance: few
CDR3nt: TGTGCCAGCAGTTCGCTGGACAGGGCCCAGCCCCAGCATTTT
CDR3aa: CASSSLDRAQPQHF

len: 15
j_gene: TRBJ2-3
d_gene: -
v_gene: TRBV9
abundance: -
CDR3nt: TGTGCCAGCAGCGTAGCAGGGGCCCGCACAGATACGCAGTATTTT
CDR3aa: CASSVAGARTDTQYF

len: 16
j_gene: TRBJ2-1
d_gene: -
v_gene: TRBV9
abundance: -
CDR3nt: TGTGCCAGCAGCGGCCCGACTATCAGCCTTGTGAATGAGCAGTTCTTC
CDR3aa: CASSGPTISLVNEQFF

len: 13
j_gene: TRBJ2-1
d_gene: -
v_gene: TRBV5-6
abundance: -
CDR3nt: TGTGCCAGCATCGGGGCGGAGTACAATGAGCAGTTCTTC
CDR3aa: CASIGAEYNEQFF

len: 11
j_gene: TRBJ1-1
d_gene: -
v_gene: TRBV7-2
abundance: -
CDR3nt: TGTGTCAGCAGCTCTAAAACTGAAGCTTTCTTT
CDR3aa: CVSSSKTEAFF

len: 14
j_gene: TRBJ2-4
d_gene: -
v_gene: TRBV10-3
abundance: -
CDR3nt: TGTGCCATCAGTGAGTCTGGCGGTGAAAACATTCAGTACTTC
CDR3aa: CAISESGGENIQYF

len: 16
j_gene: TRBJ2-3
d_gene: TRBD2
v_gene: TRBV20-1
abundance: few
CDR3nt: TGCAGTGCTCCGCGGACTAGCGGGGGCTTTACAGATACGCAGTATTTT
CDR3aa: CSAPRTSGGFTDTQYF

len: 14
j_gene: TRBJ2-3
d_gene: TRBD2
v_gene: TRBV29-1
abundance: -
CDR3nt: TGCAGCGCCAGACTAGCGGGGCCGGGAGATACGCAGTATTTT
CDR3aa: CSARLAGPGDTQYF

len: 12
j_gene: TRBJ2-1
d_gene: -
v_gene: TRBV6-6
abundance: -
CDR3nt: TGTGCCAGCAGTTTCCAGGGTGATGAGCAGTTCTTC
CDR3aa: CASSFQGDEQFF

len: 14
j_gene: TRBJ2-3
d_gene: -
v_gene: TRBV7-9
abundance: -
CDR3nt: TGTGCCAGCAGCTTTATCTTAAACCCAGATACGCAGTATTTT
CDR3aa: CASSFILNPDTQYF

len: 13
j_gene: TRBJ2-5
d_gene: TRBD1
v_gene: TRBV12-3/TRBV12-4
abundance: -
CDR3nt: TGTACCAGCAGCCCCGACAGGGTCCGGACCCAGTACTTC
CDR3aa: CTSSPDRVRTQYF

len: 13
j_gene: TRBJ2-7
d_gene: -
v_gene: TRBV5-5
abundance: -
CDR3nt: TGTGCCAGCAGCTTGCATGTGGGTAGAGAGCAGTACTTC
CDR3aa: CASSLHVGREQYF

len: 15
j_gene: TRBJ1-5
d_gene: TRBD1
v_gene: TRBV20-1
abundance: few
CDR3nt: TGCAGTGCTAGAGACCCGGGACAGACTAATCAGCCCCAGCATTTT
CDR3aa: CSARDPGQTNQPQHF